These T cell receptor beta chains were read from a single sample in a study of blood T cells in healthy people across ages. TCRdb ran MiXCR on the 5' RACE reads and lists one entry per CDR3 protein. The sample lists about 830,000 distinct CDR3 sequences; 58% were seen once. Sequenced input: blood. These receptors were obtained from a man aged 30 to 45 in good health. CDR3s include the opening cysteine and the closing phenylalanine or tryptophan. A D gene is named only where the DNA matches it firmly. The size of a clone is reported for some rows only, either as once, few or many, or as a class for expanded clones.

d_call: TRBD1; v_call: TRBV5-1; clone_size: few; j_call: TRBJ2-4; cdr3_aa: CASSDAGTGVHIQYF; cdr3_nt: TGCGCCAGCAGCGACGCCGGGACAGGGGTTCACATTCAGTACTTC
d_call: TRBD1; v_call: TRBV7-8; clone_size: few; j_call: TRBJ2-3; cdr3_aa: CASSPGQYVDTQYF; cdr3_nt: TGTGCCAGCTCCCCGGGACAGTATGTGGATACGCAGTATTTT
d_call: TRBD1; v_call: TRBV10-3; clone_size: -; j_call: TRBJ1-2; cdr3_aa: CAISRTVGQKNYGYTF; cdr3_nt: TGTGCCATCAGTCGTACCGTGGGACAGAAAAACTATGGCTACACCTTC
d_call: -; v_call: TRBV5-6; clone_size: -; j_call: TRBJ2-5; cdr3_aa: CASSLAGDSGETQYF; cdr3_nt: TGTGCCAGCAGCTTGGCGGGGGACTCGGGGGAGACCCAGTACTTC
d_call: -; v_call: TRBV7-2; clone_size: -; j_call: TRBJ1-5; cdr3_aa: CASSLSGGAEPYSNQPQHF; cdr3_nt: TGTGCCAGCAGCTTATCGGGGGGGGCAGAGCCTTATAGCAATCAGCCCCAGCATTTT
d_call: -; v_call: TRBV12-3/TRBV12-4; clone_size: -; j_call: TRBJ2-7; cdr3_aa: CASSPSPRYEQYF; cdr3_nt: TGTGCCAGCAGCCCTAGTCCTCGCTACGAGCAGTACTTC
d_call: -; v_call: TRBV5-6; clone_size: few; j_call: TRBJ2-5; cdr3_aa: CASSRRGTTMEQYF; cdr3_nt: TGTGCCAGCAGCCGGCGGGGAACTACGATGGAGCAGTACTTC
d_call: -; v_call: TRBV9; clone_size: -; j_call: TRBJ1-5; cdr3_aa: CASSVDGDNQPQHF; cdr3_nt: TGTGCCAGCAGCGTAGACGGGGACAATCAGCCCCAGCATTTT
d_call: TRBD2; v_call: TRBV9; clone_size: -; j_call: TRBJ2-1; cdr3_aa: CASSLPSGSGHEQFF; cdr3_nt: TGTGCCAGCAGCTTACCTAGCGGGAGCGGCCATGAGCAGTTCTTC
d_call: TRBD1; v_call: TRBV5-6; clone_size: -; j_call: TRBJ2-7; cdr3_aa: CASSPQPGQVSYEQYF; cdr3_nt: TGTGCCAGCAGCCCGCAACCGGGACAGGTCTCCTACGAGCAGTACTTC
d_call: TRBD2; v_call: TRBV6-1; clone_size: -; j_call: TRBJ2-3; cdr3_aa: CASSRTTSGGALGTDTQYF; cdr3_nt: TGTGCCAGCAGCCGTACGACTAGCGGGGGGGCCCTTGGAACAGATACGCAGTATTTT
d_call: TRBD1; v_call: TRBV6-2/TRBV6-3; clone_size: once; j_call: TRBJ1-1; cdr3_aa: CASSYLLTGGEAFF; cdr3_nt: TGTGCCAGCAGTTACCTCTTAACAGGGGGCGAAGCTTTCTTT
d_call: TRBD1; v_call: TRBV6-6; clone_size: -; j_call: TRBJ1-4; cdr3_aa: CASSYHDRGDNEKLFF; cdr3_nt: TGTGCCAGCAGTTACCACGACAGGGGGGATAATGAAAAACTGTTTTTT
d_call: TRBD1; v_call: TRBV28; clone_size: -; j_call: TRBJ2-7; cdr3_aa: CASRLRTGGTYEQYF; cdr3_nt: TGTGCCAGCCGCCTCCGGACAGGGGGAACCTACGAGCAGTACTTC
d_call: -; v_call: TRBV27; clone_size: -; j_call: TRBJ2-7; cdr3_aa: CASRGDGSSYEQYF; cdr3_nt: TGTGCCAGCAGGGGGGACGGGAGCTCCTACGAGCAGTACTTC
d_call: TRBD2; v_call: TRBV20-1; clone_size: once; j_call: TRBJ2-7; cdr3_aa: CSARGSGLAGEQYF; cdr3_nt: TGCAGTGCTAGGGGCTCTGGACTAGCGGGAGAGCAGTACTTC
d_call: -; v_call: TRBV28; clone_size: -; j_call: TRBJ1-2; cdr3_aa: CASLGCGGDYGYTF; cdr3_nt: TGTGCCAGCCTCGGGTGCGGGGGAGACTATGGCTACACCTTC
d_call: -; v_call: TRBV12-3/TRBV12-4; clone_size: -; j_call: TRBJ2-1; cdr3_aa: CASSLAPYNEQFF; cdr3_nt: TGTGCCAGCAGTTTAGCGCCCTACAATGAGCAGTTCTTC
d_call: -; v_call: TRBV7-2; clone_size: few; j_call: TRBJ2-7; cdr3_aa: CASSLGGTKTEQYF; cdr3_nt: TGTGCCAGCAGCTTAGGCGGGACCAAAACCGAGCAGTACTTC
d_call: -; v_call: TRBV28; clone_size: once; j_call: TRBJ2-7; cdr3_aa: CASTPGLLYEQYF; cdr3_nt: TGTGCCAGCACCCCGGGCCTTCTCTACGAGCAGTACTTC
d_call: TRBD1; v_call: TRBV4-2; clone_size: -; j_call: TRBJ1-1; cdr3_aa: CASSQERGLGTEAFF; cdr3_nt: TGTGCCAGCAGCCAAGAAAGGGGGCTGGGCACTGAAGCTTTCTTT
d_call: -; v_call: TRBV11-1; clone_size: -; j_call: TRBJ1-5; cdr3_aa: CASSYRLETGTDGCNQPQHF; cdr3_nt: TGTGCCAGCAGCTACAGACTGGAGACAGGAACGGACGGATGCAATCAGCCCCAGCATTTT
d_call: -; v_call: TRBV5-1; clone_size: -; j_call: TRBJ1-1; cdr3_aa: CASSLGSTDNTEAFF; cdr3_nt: TGCGCCAGCAGCTTAGGTAGTACAGACAACACTGAAGCTTTCTTT
d_call: -; v_call: TRBV7-2; clone_size: once; j_call: TRBJ2-2; cdr3_aa: CASSQYIRTGELFF; cdr3_nt: TGTGCCAGCAGCCAATACATTAGAACCGGGGAGCTGTTTTTT